These 21 T cell receptor beta chains came from one sample sequenced in a study of T cells in Graves' hyperthyroidism and ophthalmopathy. Template material for amplifying TCR beta CDR3 regions consisted of RNA transcripts. HTBI primers drove first-round RT-PCR of the TCR CDR3. Using its own MiXCR run on the multiplex PCR reads, TCRdb lists one record per CDR3 protein. The profile shows around 350,000 distinct CDR3 sequences, about 18% of them singletons. Material: blood. Receptors were obtained from a woman aged 30 to 39 with Graves' hyperthyroidism that later progressed to Graves' ophthalmopathy.

This clonotype was found many times. The chain has TRBV5-5 and TRBJ1-2; D is ambiguous. The CDR3 contains 15 residues. V lost 3 bases to trimming and J lost 0 bases, with 12 bases between them. Germline CDR1 SGHKS, CDR2 YYEKEE (reference sequence). The CDR3 coding sequence is TGTGCCAGCAGCTCGTACACCGCCTCTAACTATGGCTACACCTTC. Protein: CASSSYTASNYGYTF.

In its sample, this clonotype was seen many times. The chain couples TRBV20-1 to TRBJ2-1; no clear D gene. From germline, CDR1 is DFQATT and CDR2 SNEGSKA (reference sequence). The CDR3 contains 11 residues. V was shortened by 6 bases and J by 2 bases, with 5 bases between the two germline ends. The CDR3 region is CSAEPYNEQFF. Here the CDR3 DNA reads TGCAGTGCCGAACCCTACAATGAGCAGTTCTTC.

This clonotype occurred many times. The genes are TRBV27 and TRBJ2-7, with D possibly being TRBD2 (7 bases). Per the germline V gene, CDR1 is MNHEY and CDR2 is SMNVEV (reference sequence). The CDR3 spans 14 residues. V lost 4 bases, J lost 3 bases, and 13 bases lay in between. Written as DNA, the CDR3 is TGTGCCAGCAGTTATAGGGAGGGGGTCTACGAGCAGTACTTC. It translates to CASSYREGVYEQYF.

As concerns this clonotype: Germline is not matched at one junction end, which may reflect a read error. The chain joins TRBV19 to TRBJ1-1, with D unclear. Germline V gene sequence: CDR1 LNHDA, CDR2 SQIVND (reference sequence). The CDR3 covers 15 residues. The CDR3 DNA is TGTGCCAGTAGTATAGTTGTCTCCATGAACACTGAAGCTTCCTTT. This gives the protein CASSIVVSMNTEASF. Filled out from reference TRBV19 and TRBJ1-1, the complete variable domain reads DGGITQSPKYLFRKEGQNVTLSCEQNLNHDAMYWYRQDPGQGLRLIYYSQIVNDFQKGDIAEGYSVSREKKESFPLTVTSAQKNPTAFYLCASSIVVSMNTEASFGQGTRLTVV.

This sequence joins TRBV5-5 and TRBJ1-5; D not certain. The CDR3 length is 14 residues. The germline gives CDR1 SGHKS, CDR2 YYEKEE (reference sequence). Trimming shortened V by 7 bases and J by 0 bases, and 11 bases separated the two germline ends. CDR3 DNA sequence: TGTGCCAGCGGCCTAGTCTATAGCAATCAGCCCCAGCATTTT. Translating it yields CASGLVYSNQPQHF.

The chain combines TRBV11-3 with TRBJ2-3; D perhaps matches TRBD1 (6 bases). The CDR3 has 13 residues. Trimming stripped 3 bases from V and 6 bases from J, with 10 bases between. Per germline, CDR1 SGHNT and CDR2 YENEEA. The CDR3 here is CASSFQGYDTQYF. The CDR3 DNA follows: TGTGCCAGCAGCTTCCAGGGGTACGATACGCAGTATTTT.

This clonotype was counted many times. The gene calls are TRBV28 and TRBJ1-5, with D unclear. Trimming took off 6 bases at V and 5 bases at J, with 8 bases between the two ends. Germline V CDR1 and CDR2: MDHEN, SYDVKM. CDR3 length: 12 residues. Here the CDR3 reads CASRETDQPQHF. CDR3 in DNA: TGTGCCAGCAGAGAGACTGATCAGCCCCAGCATTTT.

This clonotype was seen ten or more times. CDR3 in amino acids: CATARGRGPGETQYF. CDR3 coding DNA: TGTGCCACCGCCCGGGGCAGGGGGCCGGGAGAGACCCAGTACTTC. The chain employs TRBV24-1 and TRBJ2-5; 8 nucleotides match TRBD1. With V trimmed by 9 bases and J by 4 bases, 12 bases remained unmatched. Germline V gene sequence: CDR1 KGHDR, CDR2 SFDVKD. The CDR3 runs to 15 residues.

CDR3 protein: CASSLEVGGVGSNQPQHF. For the CDR3, the DNA is TGTGCCAGCAGTTTAGAGGTCGGAGGAGTCGGAAGCAATCAGCCCCAGCATTTT. The chain joins TRBV12-3 or TRBV12-4 to TRBJ1-5; D not certain. The CDR3 has 18 amino acids. The germline V and J ends were trimmed by 1 base and 1 base, with 17 bases remaining between them.

The chain is built from TRBV27 and TRBJ2-2, with 9 bases matching TRBD1. J gave up 7 bases and V 8 bases, and 8 bases lay outside the gene matches. The CDR3 spans 14 residues. Germline CDR1 reads MNHEY; CDR2 reads SMNVEV (reference sequence). CDR3 coding DNA: TGTGCCAGCCGAATACAGGGGGCCGTCGGGGAGCTGTTTTTT. This gives the protein CASRIQGAVGELFF.

This chain joins TRBV15 and TRBJ2-7; the match to TRBD2 covers 12 bases. The CDR3 runs to 15 residues. Germline V gene lookup returns CDR1 LNHNV and CDR2 YYDKDF (reference sequence). V dropped 5 bases and J dropped 2; count of bases not matched to a gene: 4. The CDR3 bases are TGTGCCACCAGCGATCTAGCGGGAGGGCCCTACGAGCAGTACTTC. This encodes CATSDLAGGPYEQYF.

The sample holds many counts of this clonotype. The chain employs TRBV20-1 and TRBJ1-1; D not resolved. The CDR3 length is 13 residues. Germline CDR1 DFQATT, CDR2 SNEGSKA (reference sequence). Trimming stripped 6 bases from V and 0 bases from J, with 11 bases between. The chain's CDR3 is CSAETLVNTEAFF. CDR3 nucleotide sequence: TGCAGTGCGGAGACACTGGTGAACACTGAAGCTTTCTTT.

This clonotype was counted ten times or more. The rearrangement uses TRBV28 and TRBJ2-5, with TRBD2 matching over 8 bases. The CDR3 covers 15 residues. J gave up 1 base and V 2 bases, and 3 bases lay outside the gene matches. The germline V gene encodes CDR1 MDHEN and CDR2 SYDVKM. DNA of the CDR3: TGTGCCAGCAGTTTAATCCGGGAGGGCCAAGAGACCCAGTACTTC. This encodes CASSLIREGQETQYF.

Comments on this clonotype: A much bigger clone sits one base away, suggesting this may be a read error. This CDR3 fails to terminate in the conserved phenylalanine or tryptophan, so it likely reflects a read error. V gene TRBV18 combines with J gene TRBJ1-1; D is unresolved. V lost 3 bases to trimming and J lost 2 bases, with 7 bases between them. Germline values: CDR1 KGHSH, CDR2 LQKENI. The CDR3 sequence is 13 residues long. The CDR3 is CASSPLLNTEAFL. The CDR3 region has the DNA TGTGCCAGCTCACCTCTCTTAAACACTGAAGCTTTCCTT.

This clonotype was seen at least ten times. The rearrangement links TRBV28 to TRBJ2-3, with D hard to call. Germline CDR1 is MDHEN and CDR2 is SYDVKM. The CDR3 sequence is 12 residues long. V gave up 4 bases and J gave up 7 bases, with 9 bases separating them. CDR3 amino acids: CASSSNFNTQYF. CDR3 in DNA: TGTGCCAGCAGTTCGAACTTTAATACGCAGTATTTT.

In this sample, this clonotype turned up many times. The chain is built from TRBV12-3 or TRBV12-4 and TRBJ2-7, with D possibly TRBD1 on 6 matching bases. This CDR3 is built from 12 residues. V gave up 6 bases and J gave up 3 bases, with 9 bases separating them. Here the CDR3 DNA reads TGTGCCAGCAGCGTGGACAGCTACGAGCAGTACTTC. The encoded protein is CASSVDSYEQYF.

In this sample, this clonotype turned up many times. This chain connects TRBV12-3 or TRBV12-4 to TRBJ2-1; the match to TRBD2 covers 8 bases. This CDR3 spans 14 amino acids. Unmatched junction bases numbered 7, after V lost 8 bases and J lost 4 bases. CDR3 nucleotide sequence: TGTGCCAGCCGGGGGGGGCAGAGGTACAATGAGCAGTTCTTC. Its protein product is CASRGGQRYNEQFF.

This clonotype occurred many times. This rearrangement joins TRBV2 to TRBJ1-1; unclear D gene. V was shortened by 4 bases and J by 8 bases, with 5 bases between the two germline ends. The CDR3 runs 10 residues. Germline V CDR1 and CDR2: SNHLY, FYNNEI. For the CDR3, the DNA is TGTGCCAGCAGTGTGAGAGAAGCTTTCTTT. It yields the protein CASSVREAFF.

This clonotype showed up many times. The chain joins TRBV6-1 to TRBJ1-2; the D is unclear. CDR1 and CDR2 from the germline V gene are MNHNS and SASEGT. The CDR3 runs to 13 residues. Trimming left V 5 bases short and J 4 bases short, with 11 bases between. The CDR3 loop reads CASSPGLFYGYTF. DNA for the CDR3: TGTGCCAGCAGTCCCGGACTGTTCTATGGCTACACCTTC.

Ten or more counts support this clonotype. The genes are TRBV2 and TRBJ1-4, with a weak D call TRBD1 (5 bases). Looked up from germline, CDR1 is SNHLY and CDR2 is FYNNEI. With 3 bases removed from V and 6 bases from J, the gap between germline ends came to 11 bases. The CDR3 runs to 14 residues. This CDR3 is CASSEDGGDEKLFF. Here the CDR3 DNA reads TGTGCCAGCAGTGAGGACGGGGGGGATGAAAAACTGTTTTTT.

Ten or more counts support this clonotype. The chain carries TRBV27 and TRBJ2-1, with TRBD2 identical over 11 bases. Germline V gene data show CDR1 as MNHEY and CDR2 as SMNVEV (reference sequence). Trimming cost V 5 bases and J 1 base; bases outside gene matches: 13. The CDR3 contains 19 residues. The CDR3 protein is CASSPYPLRLAGSYNEQFF. CDR3 nucleotide sequence: TGTGCCAGCAGTCCTTACCCCCTCCGACTAGCGGGATCCTACAATGAGCAGTTCTTC.